This TCR beta chain was found in a study of blood T cells in healthy people across ages (dated by TCRdb to between 2014 and 2016). For the study in its entirety: Template switching captured roughly one uniquely barcoded TCR beta cDNA molecule per two T cells in model experiments. The study measured age-related changes in TCR beta repertoire diversity using deep sequencing normalized with unique cDNA molecular identifiers. For two donors (one aged 18 to 29 and one aged 80 or older), the study analyzed two additional independent replicas of 1 million unique cDNA reads from the same blood draw. Donors of different ages were randomly distributed across sequencing lanes to avoid experimental bias. The donors were divided into four age groups: young (average about 15 years), middle-aged (over 35), aged (approximately 62) and long-lived (about 80).

On this clonotype: Its antigen remains unidentified. No per-base quality is available; no much larger clone lies one base away.

Results and caveats for the whole study, not just this receptor: Estimates of total diversity based on one million sequenced T cells were considered lower bounds and underestimates. A strong correlation was found between observed TCR beta diversity and the percentage of naive T cells measured by flow cytometry. The long-lived group showed more naive CD4+ T cells, fewer expanded clones and increased TCR diversity than the aged group, suggesting age selection. Because donor CMV infection status was unknown, age-related changes in expanded clonotypes were potentially confounded. Observed TCR beta diversity per million T cells fell roughly linearly with age, and a significant reduction was already apparent by age approximately 40. Because profiling used bulk unsorted PBMCs, naive and antigen-experienced compartments could not be compared conclusively.

Libraries were prepared through 5' RACE. The instrument was an Illumina HiSeq 2500. A second PCR of about 7 to 12 cycles was run with a J-beta primer mix and a sample-barcoded 5' primer. A unique molecular identifier was introduced onto each TCR beta cDNA molecule by a template-switch 5' adaptor carrying 12 random nucleotides. Each sample yielded at least 3 million CDR3-containing paired-end reads. The Mint cDNA synthesis kit, primed by a TRBC-specific oligonucleotide, was used to synthesize first-strand cDNA from all RNA. Following uracil-DNA glycosylase treatment, a first 18-cycle PCR with universal primers M1SS and BC2_uni_R was performed on all cDNA. In the source study's methods: For normalization, 1 million high-quality reads, each with a distinct molecular identifier, were randomly selected from each sample. Instead of being binned into consensus sequences, reads with shared molecular identifiers were discarded. CDR3 identification, clonotype clustering and error correction used MiTCR with a Q25 quality threshold and the strictest error-elimination algorithm. A nonparametric unseen species model using Euler transformation provided a lower-bound estimate of total TCR beta diversity. The public reads were run again by TCRdb, first through fastp at Q25 and then through MiXCR, and only productive beta chains were kept. Each entry merges the rows of one CDR3 protein and shows their most common DNA and genes. TCRdb's processing, not the study's, gives the V and J calls here. This sample lists roughly 1.5 million distinct CDR3 sequences; 40% to 45% were detected once. The biggest ten clones account for approximately 4% of the sample.

V is reduced by 1 base and J by 5 bases, leaving a spacing of 13 bases between them. From its cysteine to its phenylalanine, the CDR3 spans 15 amino acids. Only CDR3 DNA remains: 45 bases, in frame from the first base. Looking up the germline V gene (reference sequence) yields CDR1 LGHDT and CDR2 YNNKEL. The donors were 40 or so Caucasian individuals from Russia, aged roughly 6 to 100 years, who were systemically healthy. Each donor gave roughly 9 milliliters of peripheral blood, drawn into EDTA-treated Vacutainer tubes. Ficoll-Paque density-gradient centrifugation was used to isolate PBMCs, with at least 6.5 million obtained per sample. Total RNA, at least 6 micrograms per sample, was extracted from PBMCs with Trizol reagent. For every donor, flow cytometry on a PBMC aliquot measured the percentage of naive CD45RAhigh/CD27high T cells.

This receptor was identified in a woman between 18 and 29 years old in good health. The chain uses TRBV3-1 and TRBJ2-3, with no D gene named confidently. Sequencing was carried out using blood. The CDR3: CASSQAFSVEDTQYF. The DNA is as follows: TGTGCCAGCAGCCAAGCTTTCTCAGTGGAAGATACGCAGTATTTT.